The rows below give T cell receptor beta chains drawn from one sample of a study of response to subunit inactivated influenza vaccine. From the RT-PCR reads, TCRdb called clonotypes with MiXCR, one entry per CDR3 protein. The sample lists hundreds of thousands of distinct CDR3 sequences, approximately 10% seen once, with approximately 11% in the top ten. These same records also appear under a second study, on T cells expressing NK-cell markers.

Sequencing was performed on PBMCs from blood, taken on the day of vaccination. The receptor set was obtained from a man aged 45-65 years who received an inactivated influenza vaccine. Each CDR3 is given with its conserved first and last residue. The order of the fields is V gene, J gene, clone size, D gene, CDR3 DNA, CDR3 protein. D genes are given only for firm matches. Size tells how often a clone was seen (once, few, many) or the class of an expanded clone, and some rows leave it out.

>TRBV7-8|TRBJ2-3|many|.
TGTGCCAGCAGCTTAAGCTCCGTTCTGACTAGAACTAGCACAGATACGCAGTATTTT
CASSLSSVLTRTSTDTQYF
>TRBV16|TRBJ1-2|few|.
TGTGCCAGCAGCCAATCGGGACCCCTCGGGGGCTACACCTTC
CASSQSGPLGGYTF
>TRBV19|TRBJ2-7|.|TRBD1
TGTGCCAGTAGTGAAGAGGGGACAGGGTCCTACGAGCAGTACTTC
CASSEEGTGSYEQYF
>TRBV7-2|TRBJ2-3|.|TRBD2
TGTGCCAGCAGCTTAGTGGCTAGCGGGGGGGCAGATACGCAGTATTTT
CASSLVASGGADTQYF
>TRBV7-2|TRBJ1-1|many|TRBD1
TGTGCCAGCAGCTTAGGGGACAGCCTTGGCACTGAAGCTTTCTTT
CASSLGDSLGTEAFF
>TRBV7-2|TRBJ2-3|many|.
TGTGCCAGCAGCTTATGGGGGGCTCCGTCAACAGATACGCAGTATTTT
CASSLWGAPSTDTQYF
>TRBV10-3|TRBJ2-3|.|TRBD2
TGTGCCATCGGAGCGGGGGGTCGAGATACGCAGTATTTT
CAIGAGGRDTQYF
>TRBV18|TRBJ2-1|.|TRBD1
TGTGCCAGCTCACCCGGGACAGTTGGCTCCTACAATGAGCAGTTCTTC
CASSPGTVGSYNEQFF
>TRBV5-5|TRBJ1-2|.|.
TGTGCCAGCAGCCCGTCGACAGCCTCCGGCTATGGCTACACCTTC
CASSPSTASGYGYTF
>TRBV5-1|TRBJ2-1|few|.
TGCGCCAGCAGGAACCCGAACGCAGATGAGCAGTTCTTC
CASRNPNADEQFF
>TRBV20-1|TRBJ1-1|few|.
TGCAGTGCTAGAGGGGGGACTCCTATGAACACTGAAGCTTTCTTT
CSARGGTPMNTEAFF
>TRBV7-2|TRBJ2-3|.|TRBD2
TGTGCCAGCAGCTTGCACCGGGACTCGGGGGGGCAGTATTTT
CASSLHRDSGGQYF
>TRBV5-1|TRBJ1-2|few|.
TGCGCCAGCAGCTTTTCAACCGGGGCCGTCTATGGCTACACCTTC
CASSFSTGAVYGYTF
>TRBV18|TRBJ2-7|.|.
TGTGCCAGCTCACCACTATCCCTGGGGAGCTCCTACGAGCAGTACTTC
CASSPLSLGSSYEQYF
>TRBV6-5|TRBJ2-5|few|TRBD2
TGTGCCAGCAGTTACTCGAATCTTATTAGCGGGGGGGCCCAAGAGACCCAGTACTTC
CASSYSNLISGGAQETQYF
>TRBV5-1|TRBJ1-1|few|.
TGCGCCAGCAGTGACGAAACAACCTCGAGGACTGAAGCTTTCTTT
CASSDETTSRTEAFF
>TRBV2|TRBJ1-2|few|TRBD1
TGTGCCAGCAGTGTGGGGACAGGGGCCGGCTACACCTTC
CASSVGTGAGYTF
>TRBV11-2|TRBJ1-2|few|TRBD1
TGTGCCAGCAGCCTAAACGACAGGGAACTATTCGGCTACACCTTC
CASSLNDRELFGYTF
>TRBV24-1|TRBJ2-3|many|.
TGTGCCACCAGTGAGCCCAGGGGGGTCTCAGATACGCAGTATTTT
CATSEPRGVSDTQYF
>TRBV7-2|TRBJ1-6|.|.
TGTGCCAGCAGCTTAGGACAGGTAGCACCCCTCCACTTT
CASSLGQVAPLHF
>TRBV10-3|TRBJ2-7|.|TRBD1
TGTGCCATCAGTGCTGGGACAGGGGTCGAGCAGTACTTC
CAISAGTGVEQYF
>TRBV7-2|TRBJ2-7|few|TRBD1
TGTGCCAGCAGCTTCACAGGGGGGCCCTACGAGCAGTACTTC
CASSFTGGPYEQYF
>TRBV7-2|TRBJ1-3|.|.
TGTACCAGCAGTCCCTACAGGGGAAACACCATATATTTT
CTSSPYRGNTIYF
>TRBV10-3|TRBJ1-1|.|.
TGTGCCATCAGTGAGGGGGGGCGAGGGAACACTGAAGCTTTCTTT
CAISEGGRGNTEAFF
>TRBV27|TRBJ2-3|.|TRBD2
TGTGCCAGCAGTTTATCGAAAGGTAGCGGGGGGAAAGATACGCAGTATTTT
CASSLSKGSGGKDTQYF
>TRBV27|TRBJ2-7|few|TRBD2
TGTGCCAGCATCCCCCCGGGAGGCTACGAGCAGTACTTC
CASIPPGGYEQYF
>TRBV7-9|TRBJ2-7|many|TRBD2
TGTGCCAGCAGTACTAGCGGGAGGGCCTACGAGCAGTACTTC
CASSTSGRAYEQYF
>TRBV18|TRBJ2-2|many|.
TGTGCCAGCTCACCACCCGACACCGGGGAGCTGTTTTTT
CASSPPDTGELFF
>TRBV5-1|TRBJ1-1|few|TRBD1
TGCGCCAGCAGCCTCGATATCCGACAGGGTCTCTTGAACACTGAAGCTTTCTTT
CASSLDIRQGLLNTEAFF
>TRBV14|TRBJ1-6|.|.
TGTGCCAGCAGCCAAGCCTTCAATTCACCCCTCCACTTT
CASSQAFNSPLHF
>TRBV28|TRBJ2-7|few|TRBD2
TGTGCCAGCACACCTGGGGGAGGGCCCTACGAGCAGTACTTC
CASTPGGGPYEQYF
>TRBV9|TRBJ2-1|many|TRBD2
TGTGCCAGCAGCCCCGTTCCTCTAGCGGGGGGCAATGAGCAGTTCTTC
CASSPVPLAGGNEQFF
>TRBV3-1|TRBJ2-7|few|.
TGTGCCAGCAGCCTTAACAGGCGCAGGGGGGACGAGCAGTACTTC
CASSLNRRRGDEQYF
>TRBV29-1|TRBJ2-3|.|TRBD2
TGCAGCGTTGCCGGAGTAGCGGGAGGGCCGGTAGATACGCAGTATTTT
CSVAGVAGGPVDTQYF
>TRBV11-2|TRBJ2-5|few|.
TGTGCCAGCAGCTTAGAGTACCTTGGTAGAGAGACCCAGTACTTC
CASSLEYLGRETQYF
>TRBV14|TRBJ1-2|few|.
TGTGCCAGCAGCCAACGGAGGCAGGCCTATGGCTACACCTTC
CASSQRRQAYGYTF
>TRBV29-1|TRBJ2-3|few|.
TGCAGCGTTGTAGAAACGTGGGACGGCCCACAGTATTTT
CSVVETWDGPQYF
>TRBV2|TRBJ1-1|.|TRBD1
TGTGCCAGCAGTTGGGACAGGGGGAAAACTGAAGCTTTCTTT
CASSWDRGKTEAFF
>TRBV4-3|TRBJ2-3|few|TRBD1
TGCGCCAGCAGCCACCGAGGGACAGGGTGGGCAGATACGCAGTATTTT
CASSHRGTGWADTQYF
>TRBV7-6|TRBJ2-3|many|.
TGTGCCAGCAGCCCCCGCTCTGGTAGCAGCACAGATACGCAGTATTTT
CASSPRSGSSTDTQYF
>TRBV28|TRBJ2-4|.|TRBD2
TGTGCCAGCAGAGAACTAGCGGGAGTCGGTCAGTACTTC
CASRELAGVGQYF
>TRBV12-3/TRBV12-4|TRBJ2-3|.|.
TGTGCCAGCAGCTCCGGAGGGCTCACAGATACGCAGTATTTT
CASSSGGLTDTQYF
>TRBV12-3/TRBV12-4|TRBJ1-3|many|.
TGTGCCAGCAGACCCGGGGGGAGCTCTGGAAACACCATATATTTT
CASRPGGSSGNTIYF
>TRBV12-3/TRBV12-4|TRBJ2-1|.|.
TGTGCCAGCACCCAATGGGATCGGGACAATGAGCAGTTCTTC
CASTQWDRDNEQFF
>TRBV20-1|TRBJ2-5|few|TRBD2
TGCAGTGCTAGAATTGGGACTAGCGGGTATCAAGAGACCCAGTACTTC
CSARIGTSGYQETQYF
>TRBV4-2|TRBJ2-7|.|TRBD1
TGTGCCAGCAGCCAGACTGTGACAGGGGCCTACGAGCAGTACTTC
CASSQTVTGAYEQYF
>TRBV18|TRBJ1-5|few|TRBD1
TGTGCCAGCTCACCAGACAGGGATATCAATCAGCCCCAGCATTTT
CASSPDRDINQPQHF
>TRBV4-3|TRBJ2-1|few|TRBD2
TGCGCCAGCAGCCAAGATCCAGCGGGAGGTTACAATGAGCAGTTCTTC
CASSQDPAGGYNEQFF
>TRBV6-1|TRBJ2-7|few|.
TGTGCCAGCAGTGACGACAGGCCGAACTACGAGCAGTACTTC
CASSDDRPNYEQYF
>TRBV30|TRBJ2-2|few|.
TGTGCCTGGAGTTCTCGGTACACCGGGGAGCTGTTTTTT
CAWSSRYTGELFF
>TRBV12-3/TRBV12-4|TRBJ2-7|few|.
TGTGCCAGCAGTCGGACAGGGAGGGGATCCGAGCAGTACTTC
CASSRTGRGSEQYF
>TRBV29-1|TRBJ2-7|.|.
TGCAGCGTTGAAGACCCGGACGGGGTGGGGTACGAGCAGTACTTC
CSVEDPDGVGYEQYF
>TRBV25-1|TRBJ2-1|many|TRBD2
TGTGCCAGCAGTGAGAACACCGGGACTAGCGAGTTCTTC
CASSENTGTSEFF
>TRBV10-1|TRBJ2-1|.|.
TGCGCCAGCAGTGAGACAGCCTCCTACAATGAGCAGTTCTTC
CASSETASYNEQFF
>TRBV14|TRBJ2-6|few|.
TGTGCCAGCAGCCAACCCGGGGCCAACGTCCTGACTTTC
CASSQPGANVLTF
>TRBV7-2|TRBJ2-4|few|.
TGTGCCAGCAGCAATGCAGGGGTAGCCAAAAACATTCAGTACTTC
CASSNAGVAKNIQYF
>TRBV5-1|TRBJ1-2|.|TRBD1
TGCGCCAGCAGCCTCGGACAGGACCGGTATGGCTACACCTTC
CASSLGQDRYGYTF
>TRBV20-1|TRBJ1-2|.|.
TGCAGTGCTAGAGAACCCCTAATTAACTATGGCTACACCTTC
CSAREPLINYGYTF
>TRBV19|TRBJ2-5|.|TRBD1
TGTGCCAGTAGTCCGTCATCCGGGACAGGGGGCGAGACCCAGTACTTC
CASSPSSGTGGETQYF